This T cell receptor (beta chain) comes out of a study of blood T cell repertoires in COVID-19. In the source study's methods: Amplification of reference gene primers was used by the study to estimate nucleated cell counts. Only in-frame clones appear in the TCRdb table, and some are missing; sequencing was by immunoSEQ multiplex PCR. V and J calls and clone size are copied from that table; D and trimming were computed from the DNA. The profile covers about 240,000 clones, with roughly 90% appearing a single time and 3.5% to 5% taken by the ten largest. The cohort comprised adults aged roughly 18 to 95 years residing in 20 to 30 US areas. Participants were placed into cohorts based on the clinical history they reported. Recovery meant two consecutive negative NP/OP PCR tests, professional clearance, or resolved symptoms. Sample: PBMCs or T cells enriched from blood (not recorded which). The sequence came from a woman aged 25 to 45 who had recovered from COVID-19.

CDR3 protein: CASSIPYRGREDIQYF. CDR3 DNA sequence: TGTGCCAGTAGTATACCTTATAGGGGGCGCGAAGACATTCAGTACTTC. The rearrangement joins TRBV19 to TRBJ2-4; 7 positions match TRBD1. V lost 2 bases to trimming and J lost 8 bases; unmatched junction nucleotides: 12. The germline V gene encodes CDR1 LNHDA and CDR2 SQIVND (reference sequence). CDR3 length: 16 amino acids.